This T cell receptor (beta chain) emerged from a study of lymphopenia after photon versus proton radiotherapy. General study points: Better survival with proton therapy was suggested as possible, not demonstrated.

Of note for this clone: Its specificity is unknown.

Some clones are missing from TCRdb's copy, which holds only in-frame ones; the method was immunoSEQ multiplex PCR. The table has 150,000 to 200,000 clones, around 85% seen once. Germline V gene lookup returns CDR1 SSHAT and CDR2 FNYEAQ (reference sequence). The CDR3 totals 12 residues. Trimming took 5 bases from V and 12 from J; bases not matched to a gene: 4. The TCR sequence derives from a man aged 45-65 years with gastric cancer. The chain joins TRBV7-7 to TRBJ2-1; 10 bases agree with TRBD1. The sample here was peripheral blood, taken from a patient treated with photon-based radiotherapy. This CDR3 is CASSRTGGVQFF. CDR3 sequence (DNA): TGTGCCAGCAGCCGGACAGGGGGGGTGCAGTTCTTC.